This T cell receptor (beta chain) came from a study of blood T cell repertoires in COVID-19. Study-wide context: The study drew acute and convalescent COVID-19 samples from the United States, Italy and Spain. Sample material is recorded as cDNA or gDNA derived from T cells, B-cell-depleted T cells, or PBMCs.

Per the original methods: Cell counts per sample came from amplifying reference gene primers. Produced via immunoSEQ multiplex PCR; TCRdb's table is partial and in-frame only. V, J and clone size are taken as reported in that table, and D and trimming were inferred from the DNA itself. The sample holds roughly 150,000 clones, 80% to 90% seen once. This CDR3 is 16 amino acids long. The junction had 9 bases not matched to a gene; V was cut back by 2 bases and J by 4 bases. The V gene's germline CDR1 is SEHNR and CDR2 FQNEAQ (reference sequence). The clonotype was recovered from a man aged 60 to 75 with active or convalescent COVID-19. The J gene is TRBJ1-2, the V gene TRBV7-9, with 8 bases fitting TRBD1. Material for sequencing was peripheral blood. CDR3 protein: CASSLTTGEGSYGYTF. The CDR3 DNA reads TGTGCCAGCAGCTTAACGACAGGGGAAGGTAGCTATGGCTACACCTTC.